This T cell receptor beta chain appears in the sequencing data of a study of blood T cell repertoires in COVID-19 (dated by TCRdb to about 2020). A note on the overall study: Samples from collaborators originated in the United States, Italy and Spain and spanned both the acute and convalescent phases of COVID-19. The prospective study material was composed of cDNA or gDNA derived from T cells, B-cell-depleted T cells, or PBMCs. The dataset comprised deeply sampled blood TCRbeta repertoires from subjects exposed to, actively infected with, or recovered from COVID-19. The repertoires were released in a freely available public database meant as a resource for research on the immune response to SARS-CoV-2. Samples were obtained from the ongoing ImmuneRACE study (first 160 participants) and from about 1,300 subjects provided by 6 global collaborators. The sample metadata nearly always contained a de-identified subject ID, COVID-19 status, age in years and sex. HLA class I and class II types, where available, came from metadata supplied by the sample provider rather than from assay-based typing. What the work shows at the level of the full study, not this receptor alone: How much clinical and demographic metadata was included differed by source and by participant, and the metadata was provided uncurated.

Per the germline V gene (reference sequence), MNHEY is the CDR1 and SMNVEV is the CDR2. Trimming takes 4 bases from V and 6 bases from J, and the germline ends sit 13 bases apart. The CDR3 numbers 15 residues from cysteine through phenylalanine. This entry keeps only the CDR3 DNA: 45 bases, framed from base 1. The collaborating institutions used their own protocols to collect whole blood in K2EDTA tubes. For TCRbeta analysis, collaborator samples were shipped as frozen whole blood, as isolated PBMCs, or as DNA extracted from either sample type. The immunoSEQ Assay, a bias-controlled multiplex PCR, was used to amplify TCRbeta CDR3 regions from genomic DNA. The published analysis was carried out like this. Nucleated cell counts per sample were estimated from amplification of reference gene primers within the assay. To quantify the absolute abundance of each unique TCRbeta CDR3 rearrangement, sequence reads were collapsed and filtered. Productive Simpson clonality was computed per sample as the square root of Simpson's diversity index over productive rearrangements. TCRdb's version of the immuneACCESS table is confined to in-frame rearrangements and falls short of the full clone set. An unresolved V gene accounts for under half of the shortfall where checked; the remainder is of unknown origin. That table gives V, J and clone size, and the DNA gave D and trimming. The sample contains 140,000 to 150,000 clones, over 75% of them found a single time. Clones ranked in the top ten supply around 1.7% of the sample.

Turning to this clone: No cognate antigen has been identified for it. Base qualities are not provided; no much larger clone lies one nucleotide away.

Here the chain combines TRBV27 and TRBJ1-6, with TRBD1 tentatively as D gene (5 bases match). The sequence derives from a woman aged 45 to 65 with acute or convalescent COVID-19. Sequencing input: peripheral blood. The nucleotides read TGTGCCAGCAGTTCTCCGGGGGTCCTTAATTCACCCCTCCACTTT. This is translated as CASSSPGVLNSPLHF.